This TCR beta chain was captured by sequencing in a study of T cells in Graves' hyperthyroidism and ophthalmopathy. Study observations and caveats: In blood, most of the thyroid clonotypes expanded above 0.001 were also present. Ophthalmopathy onset followed model prediction by a median approximately 6.2 months.

There are a few counts of this clonotype. What it binds is unknown. RNA transcripts were the template for amplifying TCR beta CDR3 regions. During a first-round RT-PCR of the TCR CDR3, the HTBI primer set was used. TCRdb re-called the multiplex PCR reads with MiXCR, one entry per CDR3 protein. The sample consists of more than 500,000 distinct CDR3 sequences, roughly 15% of them appearing once. This CDR3 has 16 residues. Per the germline V gene, CDR1 is MGHDK and CDR2 is SYGVNS. The V gene lost 4 bases and the J gene lost 3 bases, with 18 bases spanning the gap. This TCR came from a woman aged 25 to 45 with Graves' ophthalmopathy. The sequencing input was blood. The gene calls are TRBV25-1 and TRBJ2-5; either TRBD1 or TRBD2 may supply D (6 bases each). CDR3 nucleotides: TGTGCCAGCAGTGGAGGGCCTCTAGGGGGGAAAGAGACCCAGTACTTC. Translation gives CASSGGPLGGKETQYF.